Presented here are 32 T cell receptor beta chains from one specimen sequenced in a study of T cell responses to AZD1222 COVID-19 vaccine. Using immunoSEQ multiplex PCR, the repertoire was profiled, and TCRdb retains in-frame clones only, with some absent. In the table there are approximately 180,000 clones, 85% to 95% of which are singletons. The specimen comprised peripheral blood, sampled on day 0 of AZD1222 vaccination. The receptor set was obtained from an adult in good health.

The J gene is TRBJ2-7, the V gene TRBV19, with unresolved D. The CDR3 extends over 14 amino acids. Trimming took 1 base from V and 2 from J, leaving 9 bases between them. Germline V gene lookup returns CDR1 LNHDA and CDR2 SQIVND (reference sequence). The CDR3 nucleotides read TGTGCCAGTAGTATAGGGGTGGGAACCTACGAGCAGTACTTC. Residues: CASSIGVGTYEQYF.

The CDR3 DNA sequence: TGTGCCAGCAGTTATCTACGAGCGTCCAGTGGCTACACCTTC. It specifies CASSYLRASSGYTF. V usage is TRBV6-5 and J usage is TRBJ1-2; no firm D call. The CDR3 length is 14 residues. Per the germline V gene, CDR1 is MNHEY and CDR2 is SVGAGI. Trimming removed 3 bases at V and 7 bases at J, with 15 bases between.

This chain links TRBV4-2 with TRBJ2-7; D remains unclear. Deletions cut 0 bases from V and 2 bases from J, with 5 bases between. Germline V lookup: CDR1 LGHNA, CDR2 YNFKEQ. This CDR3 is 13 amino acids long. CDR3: CASSQDSTYEQYF. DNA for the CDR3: TGTGCCAGCAGCCAAGACAGTACCTACGAGCAGTACTTC.

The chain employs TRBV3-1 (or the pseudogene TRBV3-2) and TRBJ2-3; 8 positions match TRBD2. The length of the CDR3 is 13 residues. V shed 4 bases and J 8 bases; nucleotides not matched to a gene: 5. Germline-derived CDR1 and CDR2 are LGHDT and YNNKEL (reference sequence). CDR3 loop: CASSPQAGGTQYF. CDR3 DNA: TGTGCCAGCAGCCCCCAGGCGGGAGGTACGCAGTATTTT.

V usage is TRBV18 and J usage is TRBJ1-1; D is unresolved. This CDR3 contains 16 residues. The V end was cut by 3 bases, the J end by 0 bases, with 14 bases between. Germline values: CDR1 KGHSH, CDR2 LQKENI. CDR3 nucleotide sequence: TGTGCCAGCTCACCGGGTAGGTTAGAGTTGAACACTGAAGCTTTCTTT. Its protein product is CASSPGRLELNTEAFF. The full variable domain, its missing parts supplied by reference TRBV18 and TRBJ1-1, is NAGVMQNPRHLVRRRGQEARLRCSPMKGHSHVYWYRQLPEEGLKFMVYLQKENIIDESGMPKERFSAEFPKEGPSILRIQQVVRGDSAAYFCASSPGRLELNTEAFFGQGTRLTVV.

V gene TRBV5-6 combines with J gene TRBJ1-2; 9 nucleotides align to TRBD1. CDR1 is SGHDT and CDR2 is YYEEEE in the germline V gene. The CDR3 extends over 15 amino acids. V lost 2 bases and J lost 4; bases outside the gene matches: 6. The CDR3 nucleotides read TGTGCCAGCAGCTTTAGGACAGGGGCGATCTATGGCTACACCTTC. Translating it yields CASSFRTGAIYGYTF.

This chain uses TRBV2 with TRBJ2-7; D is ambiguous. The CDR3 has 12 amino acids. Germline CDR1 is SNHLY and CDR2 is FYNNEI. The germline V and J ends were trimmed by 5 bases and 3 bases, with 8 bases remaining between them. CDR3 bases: TGTGCCAGCAGTCCGCTCGGCTACGAGCAGTACTTC. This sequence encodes CASSPLGYEQYF.

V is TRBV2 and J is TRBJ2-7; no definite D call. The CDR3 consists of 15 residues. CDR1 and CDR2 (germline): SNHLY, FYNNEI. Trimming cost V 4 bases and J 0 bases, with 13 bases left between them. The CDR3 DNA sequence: TGTGCCAGCAGTGGAGACGGCTATAGCTCCTACGAGCAGTACGTC. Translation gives CASSGDGYSSYEQYV.

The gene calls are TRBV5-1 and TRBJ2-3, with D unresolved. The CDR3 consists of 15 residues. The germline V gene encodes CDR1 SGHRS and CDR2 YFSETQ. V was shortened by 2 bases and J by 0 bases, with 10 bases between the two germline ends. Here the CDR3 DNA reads TGCGCCAGCAGCTTAGGCATGGTTAGCACAGATACGCAGTATTTT. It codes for CASSLGMVSTDTQYF.

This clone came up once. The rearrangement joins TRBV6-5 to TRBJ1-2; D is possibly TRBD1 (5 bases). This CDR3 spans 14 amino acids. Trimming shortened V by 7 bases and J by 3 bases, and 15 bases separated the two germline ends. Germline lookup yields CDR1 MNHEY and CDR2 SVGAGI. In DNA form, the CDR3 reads TGTGCCAGCACCATTACTGCGGGGGACTATGGCTACACCTTC. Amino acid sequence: CASTITAGDYGYTF.

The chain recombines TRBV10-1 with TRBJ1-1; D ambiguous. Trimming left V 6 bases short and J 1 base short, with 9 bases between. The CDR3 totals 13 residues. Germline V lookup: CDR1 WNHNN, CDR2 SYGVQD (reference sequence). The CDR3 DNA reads TGCGCCAGCAGACTAGACAAGAACACTGAAGCTTTCTTT. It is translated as CASRLDKNTEAFF.

The CDR3 DNA is TGCGCCAGCAGTTTTAGCGGGAGCGACCAAGAGACCCAGTACTTC. Translation: CASSFSGSDQETQYF. This chain uses TRBV5-1 with TRBJ2-5, with 9 nucleotides matching TRBD2. Germline V CDR1 and CDR2: SGHRS, YFSETQ. CDR3 size: 15 residues. J gave up 0 bases and V 5 bases, and 5 bases lay outside the gene matches.

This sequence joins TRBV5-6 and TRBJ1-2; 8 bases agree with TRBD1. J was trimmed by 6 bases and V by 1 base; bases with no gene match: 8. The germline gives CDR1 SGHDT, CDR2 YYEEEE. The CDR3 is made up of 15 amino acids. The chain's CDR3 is CASSLLTQGDDGYTF. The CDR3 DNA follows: TGTGCCAGCAGCTTGCTGACACAGGGGGACGATGGCTACACCTTC.

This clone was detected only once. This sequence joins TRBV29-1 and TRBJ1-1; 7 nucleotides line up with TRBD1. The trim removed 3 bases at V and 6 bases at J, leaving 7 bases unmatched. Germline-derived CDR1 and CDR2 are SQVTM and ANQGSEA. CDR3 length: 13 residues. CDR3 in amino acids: CSVDGLGTAEAFF. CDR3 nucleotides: TGCAGCGTTGATGGGTTGGGGACAGCTGAAGCTTTCTTT.

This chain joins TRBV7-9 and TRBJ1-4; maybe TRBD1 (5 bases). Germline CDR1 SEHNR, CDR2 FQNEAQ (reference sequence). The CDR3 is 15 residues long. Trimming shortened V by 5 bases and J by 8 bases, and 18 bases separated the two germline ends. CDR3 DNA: TGTGCCAGCAGCGACATAAGGGGTTTGGGGGAAAAACTGTTTTTT. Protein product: CASSDIRGLGEKLFF.

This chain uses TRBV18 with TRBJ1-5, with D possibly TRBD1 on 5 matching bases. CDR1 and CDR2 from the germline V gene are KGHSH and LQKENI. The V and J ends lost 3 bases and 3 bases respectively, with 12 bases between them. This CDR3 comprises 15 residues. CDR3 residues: CASSPGGGNNQPQHF. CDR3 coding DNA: TGTGCCAGCTCACCCGGGGGGGGGAACAATCAGCCCCAGCATTTT.

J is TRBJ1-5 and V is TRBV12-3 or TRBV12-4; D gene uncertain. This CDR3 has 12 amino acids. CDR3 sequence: CATQRDNQPQHF. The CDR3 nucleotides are TGTGCGACGCAGAGAGATAATCAGCCCCAGCATTTT.

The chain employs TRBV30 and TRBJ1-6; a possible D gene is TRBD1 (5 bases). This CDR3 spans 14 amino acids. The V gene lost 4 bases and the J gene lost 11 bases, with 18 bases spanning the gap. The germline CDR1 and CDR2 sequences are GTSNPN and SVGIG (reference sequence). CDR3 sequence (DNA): TGTGCCTGGACCGTCAGGGCGTCCGGGGCACCCCTCCACTTT. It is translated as CAWTVRASGAPLHF.

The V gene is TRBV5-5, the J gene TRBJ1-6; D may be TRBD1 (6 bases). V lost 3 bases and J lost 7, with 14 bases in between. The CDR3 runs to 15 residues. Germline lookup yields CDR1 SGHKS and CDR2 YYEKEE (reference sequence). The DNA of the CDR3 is TGTGCCAGCAGCTCCCCGGGACAAAGCAATTCACCCCTCCACTTT. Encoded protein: CASSSPGQSNSPLHF.

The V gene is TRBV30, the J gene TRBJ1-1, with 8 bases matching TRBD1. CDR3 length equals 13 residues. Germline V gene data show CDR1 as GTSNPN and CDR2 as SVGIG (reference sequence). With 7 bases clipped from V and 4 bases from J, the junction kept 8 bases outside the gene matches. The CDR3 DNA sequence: TGTGCCTACGACAGGGGAGGAGGCACTGAAGCTTTCTTT. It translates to CAYDRGGGTEAFF.

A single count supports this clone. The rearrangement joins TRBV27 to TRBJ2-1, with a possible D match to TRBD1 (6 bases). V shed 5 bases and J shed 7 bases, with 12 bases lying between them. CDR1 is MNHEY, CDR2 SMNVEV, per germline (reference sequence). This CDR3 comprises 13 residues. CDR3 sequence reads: CASSLLQGNEQFF. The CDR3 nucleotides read TGTGCCAGCAGTCTACTACAGGGAAATGAGCAGTTCTTC.

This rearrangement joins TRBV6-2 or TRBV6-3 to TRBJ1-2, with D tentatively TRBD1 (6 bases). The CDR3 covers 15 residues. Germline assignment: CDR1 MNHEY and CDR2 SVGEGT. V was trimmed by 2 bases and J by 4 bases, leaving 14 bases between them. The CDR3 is CASSYRQAAVYGYTF. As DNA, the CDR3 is TGTGCCAGCAGTTACCGACAGGCAGCGGTCTATGGCTACACCTTC.

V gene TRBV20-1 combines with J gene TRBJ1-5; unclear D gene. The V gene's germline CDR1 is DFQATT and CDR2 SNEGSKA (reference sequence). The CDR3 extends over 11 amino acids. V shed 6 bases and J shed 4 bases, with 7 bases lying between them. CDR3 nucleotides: TGCAGTGCCGTGGGAAATCAGCCCCAGCATTTT. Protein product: CSAVGNQPQHF.

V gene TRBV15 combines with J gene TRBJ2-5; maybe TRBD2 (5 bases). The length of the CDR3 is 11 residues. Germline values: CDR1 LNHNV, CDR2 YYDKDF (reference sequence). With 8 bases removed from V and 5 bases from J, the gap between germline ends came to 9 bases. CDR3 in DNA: TGTGCCACCTCGGCGGGCGAGACCCAGTACTTC. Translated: CATSAGETQYF.

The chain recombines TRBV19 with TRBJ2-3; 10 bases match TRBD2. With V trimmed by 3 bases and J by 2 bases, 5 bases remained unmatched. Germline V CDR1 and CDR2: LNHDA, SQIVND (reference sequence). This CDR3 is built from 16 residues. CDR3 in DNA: TGTGCCAGTAGTATTATAGCGGGGGGACTCACAGATACGCAGTATTTT. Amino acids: CASSIIAGGLTDTQYF.

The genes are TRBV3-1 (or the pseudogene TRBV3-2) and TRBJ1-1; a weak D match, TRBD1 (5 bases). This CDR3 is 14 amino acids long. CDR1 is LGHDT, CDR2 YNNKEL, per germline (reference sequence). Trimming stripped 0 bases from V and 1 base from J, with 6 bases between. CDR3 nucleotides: TGTGCCAGCAGCCAAGATACAGGGAACACTGAAGCTTTCTTT. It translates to CASSQDTGNTEAFF.

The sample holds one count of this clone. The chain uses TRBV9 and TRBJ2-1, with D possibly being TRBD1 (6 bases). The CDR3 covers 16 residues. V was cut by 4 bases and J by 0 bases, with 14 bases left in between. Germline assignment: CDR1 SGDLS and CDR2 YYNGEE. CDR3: CASSTSQGRSYNEQFF. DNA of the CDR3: TGTGCCAGCAGCACCTCACAGGGTCGCTCCTACAATGAGCAGTTCTTC. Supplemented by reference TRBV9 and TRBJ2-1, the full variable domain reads DSGVTQTPKHLITATGQRVTLRCSPRSGDLSVYWYQQSLDQGLQFLIQYYNGEERAKGNILERFSAQQFPDLHSELNLSSLELGDSALYFCASSTSQGRSYNEQFFGPGTRLTVL.

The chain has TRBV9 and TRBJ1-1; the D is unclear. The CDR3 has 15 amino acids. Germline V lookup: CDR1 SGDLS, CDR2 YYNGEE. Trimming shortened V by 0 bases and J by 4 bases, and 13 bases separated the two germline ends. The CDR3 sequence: CASSVALGTGTEAFF. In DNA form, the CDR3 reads TGTGCCAGCAGCGTAGCTCTGGGTACGGGCACTGAAGCTTTCTTT. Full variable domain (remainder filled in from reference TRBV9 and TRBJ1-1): DSGVTQTPKHLITATGQRVTLRCSPRSGDLSVYWYQQSLDQGLQFLIQYYNGEERAKGNILERFSAQQFPDLHSELNLSSLELGDSALYFCASSVALGTGTEAFFGQGTRLTVV.

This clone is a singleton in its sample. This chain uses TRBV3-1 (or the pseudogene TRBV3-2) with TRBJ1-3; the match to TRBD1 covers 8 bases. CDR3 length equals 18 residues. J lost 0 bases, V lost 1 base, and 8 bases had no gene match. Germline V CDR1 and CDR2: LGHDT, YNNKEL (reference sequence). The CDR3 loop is CASSQALLTGGSGNTIYF. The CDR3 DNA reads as TGTGCCAGCAGCCAAGCCCTTTTAACAGGGGGCTCTGGAAACACCATATATTTT.

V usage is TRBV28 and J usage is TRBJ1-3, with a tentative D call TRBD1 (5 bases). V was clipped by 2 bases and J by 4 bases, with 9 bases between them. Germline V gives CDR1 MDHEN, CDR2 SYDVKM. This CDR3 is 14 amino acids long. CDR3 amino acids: CASSLRGSGNTIYF. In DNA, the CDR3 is TGTGCCAGCAGTTTACGGGGGTCCGGAAACACCATATATTTT. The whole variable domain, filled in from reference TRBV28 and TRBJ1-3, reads DVKVTQSSRYLVKRTGEKVFLECVQDMDHENMFWYRQDPGLGLRLIYFSYDVKMKEKGDIPEGYSVSREKKERFSLILESASTNQTSMYLCASSLRGSGNTIYFGEGSWLTVV.

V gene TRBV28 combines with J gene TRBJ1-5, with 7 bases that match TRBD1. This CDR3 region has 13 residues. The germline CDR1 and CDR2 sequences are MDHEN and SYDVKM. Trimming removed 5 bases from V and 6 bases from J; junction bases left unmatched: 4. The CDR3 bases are TGTGCCAGCAGTGGACCAGGGGGTCAGCCCCAGCATTTT. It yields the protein CASSGPGGQPQHF.

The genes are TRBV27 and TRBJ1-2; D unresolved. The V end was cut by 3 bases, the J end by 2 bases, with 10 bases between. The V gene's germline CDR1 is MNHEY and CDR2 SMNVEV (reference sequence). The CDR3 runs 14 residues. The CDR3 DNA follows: TGTGCCAGCAGTTTGCAGAGTACAAACTATGGCTACACCTTC. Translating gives CASSLQSTNYGYTF.